This TCR beta chain was captured by sequencing in a study of beta chain features in type 1 diabetes. Findings and caveats of the study: VDJ junctions sequenced from type 1 diabetes patients showed fewer insertions and more deletions. The question left open here concerned HLA type influencing TCRB rearrangement.

CD45RO/CCR7/CD25/CD127/CD95/CD27 sorting isolated CD4+ naive, central memory, regulatory and stem cell-like memory cells. Isolated RNA was reverse transcribed in full, so expressed TCRB transcripts were sequenced. Sequenced naive, central memory and regulatory T cell samples produced an average of roughly 3.6 million reads. Generated by immunoSEQ multiplex PCR, the TCRdb table keeps only in-frame clones and is missing some. The repertoire holds about 320,000 clones, with about 15% as singletons. This clone occurred a few times. What it binds is unknown. The same CDR3 also results from other DNA sequences found in this sample. Germline assignment: CDR1 SEHNR and CDR2 FQNEAQ (reference sequence). The CDR3 is 13 residues long. Trimming stripped 5 bases from V and 5 bases from J, with 12 bases between.

Sample: central memory CD4+ T cells from blood. This TCR came from a man aged 25-40 years in good health. The chain carries TRBV7-9 and TRBJ2-5; a possible D gene is TRBD2 (7 bases). This CDR3 reads CASSQEGGETQYF. The CDR3, as DNA: TGTGCCAGCAGCCAAGAGGGGGGGGAGACCCAGTACTTC.